The next 14 T cell receptor beta chains were all read from a single sample in a study of T cell responses to AZD1222 COVID-19 vaccine. Clones were read by immunoSEQ multiplex PCR, and TCRdb kept only the in-frame ones, dropping some. Here the sample spans about 62,000 clones, 76% being singletons. The sequencing here drew on peripheral blood, taken on day 0 of AZD1222 vaccination. These receptors were collected from an adult in good health.

The V call is TRBV9, the J call TRBJ1-2, with D possibly TRBD1 on 6 matching bases. This CDR3 has 12 amino acids. Trimming removed 3 bases at V and 6 bases at J, with 9 bases between. Germline V gene sequence: CDR1 SGDLS, CDR2 YYNGEE. CDR3 sequence reads: CASSEQGDGYTF. The CDR3 nucleotides are TGTGCCAGCAGCGAACAGGGCGATGGCTACACCTTC.

This chain uses TRBV30 with TRBJ2-1, with D unclear. Trimming shortened V by 3 bases and J by 0 bases, and 9 bases separated the two germline ends. Germline V CDR1 and CDR2: GTSNPN, SVGIG (reference sequence). The CDR3 length is 14 residues. This chain's CDR3 is CAWSLLSSYNEQFF. CDR3 DNA sequence: TGTGCCTGGAGCCTCCTAAGCTCCTACAATGAGCAGTTCTTC.

V is TRBV10-2 and J is TRBJ1-1; D unresolved. The germline gives CDR1 WSHSY, CDR2 SAAADI. With 6 bases removed from V and 1 base from J, the gap between germline ends came to 9 bases. The CDR3 covers 13 residues. In DNA, the CDR3 is TGCGCCAGCAGAAGGACGGGGAACACTGAAGCTTTCTTT. Amino acid sequence: CASRRTGNTEAFF.

The V and J genes are TRBV19 and TRBJ1-1; TRBD1 is a possible D gene (5 bases). Germline assignment: CDR1 LNHDA and CDR2 SQIVND (reference sequence). This CDR3 has 15 amino acids. Trimming removed 7 bases at V and 5 bases at J, with 20 bases between. CDR3 in amino acids: CASNFRPGGETEAFF. DNA of the CDR3: TGTGCCAGTAACTTCCGGCCGGGAGGGGAGACTGAAGCTTTCTTT.

V gene TRBV7-9 combines with J gene TRBJ2-5; maybe TRBD2 (7 bases). The V and J ends lost 10 bases and 4 bases respectively, with 10 bases between them. Germline V gene data show CDR1 as SEHNR and CDR2 as FQNEAQ (reference sequence). The CDR3 totals 11 residues. Here the CDR3 DNA reads TGTGCCACGGCGGGGGCAGAGACCCAGTACTTC. This encodes CATAGAETQYF.

The V call is TRBV6-2 or TRBV6-3, the J call TRBJ2-7; 12 bases agree with TRBD1. This CDR3 has 19 amino acids. CDR1 MNHEY and CDR2 SVGEGT come from the germline V gene. With V trimmed by 4 bases and J by 0 bases, 13 bases remained unmatched. The chain's CDR3 is CASSWPGTGGILLSYEQYF. In nucleotides, the CDR3 is TGTGCCAGCAGTTGGCCCGGGACAGGGGGCATCCTTCTCTCCTACGAGCAGTACTTC.

This clone has more than one count but fewer than ten. CDR3 bases: TGTGCCAGCAGCACCCGGGACACTTTCCACGGAGAGCAGTACTTC. It translates to CASSTRDTFHGEQYF. The chain has TRBV7-6 and TRBJ2-7; a possible D gene is TRBD1 (6 bases). Germline CDR1 SGHVS, CDR2 FNYEAQ. There are 15 residues in the CDR3. The V end was cut by 5 bases, the J end by 7 bases, with 21 bases between.

The J gene is TRBJ1-6, the V gene TRBV6-5; 11 nucleotides agree with TRBD1. Germline CDR1 reads MNHEY; CDR2 reads SVGAGI. The CDR3 length is 15 residues. Germline trimming cut 6 bases from V and 10 bases from J; bases unmatched to any gene: 8. The CDR3 DNA reads TGTGCCAGCAGGGACGGACAGGGGGCAGAATCACCCCTCCACTTT. Translated, it gives CASRDGQGAESPLHF.

The genes are TRBV6-5 and TRBJ2-5, with D possibly being TRBD1 or TRBD2 (6 bases each). V lost 5 bases and J lost 5, with 15 bases in between. CDR1 MNHEY and CDR2 SVGAGI come from the germline V gene. The CDR3 runs 14 residues. CDR3 sequence reads: CASSQDGGLETQYF. Here the CDR3 DNA reads TGTGCCAGCAGTCAGGATGGGGGGCTGGAGACCCAGTACTTC.

The genes are TRBV5-6 and TRBJ2-3, with 12 bases lining up with TRBD2. The trim removed 4 bases at V and 3 bases at J, leaving 6 bases unmatched. Looked up from germline, CDR1 is SGHDT and CDR2 is YYEEEE. The CDR3 contains 16 residues. CDR3 nucleotides: TGTGCCAGCAGCCGACTAGCGGGGGTAGGGACAGATACGCAGTATTTT. Translation gives CASSRLAGVGTDTQYF. Looking up the rest from reference TRBV5-6 and TRBJ2-3 gives the full variable domain: DAGVTQSPTHLIKTRGQQVTLRCSPKSGHDTVSWYQQALGQGPQFIFQYYEEEERQRGNFPDRFSGHQFPNYSSELNVNALLLGDSALYLCASSRLAGVGTDTQYFGPGTRLTVL.

This chain uses TRBV6-2 or TRBV6-3 with TRBJ1-1, with unresolved D. In germline, CDR1 is MNHEY, CDR2 SVGEGT. The CDR3 is 17 residues long. Trimming took off 6 bases at V and 6 bases at J, with 26 bases between the two ends. CDR3 nucleotides: TGTGCCAGCAGCCCTTTACGAAACGTCAGAGGCAGCGCTGAAGCTTTCTTT. Amino acid sequence: CASSPLRNVRGSAEAFF.

The V gene is TRBV6-2 or TRBV6-3, the J gene TRBJ1-2, with D unresolved. The CDR3 sequence is 14 residues long. The V gene lost 2 bases and the J gene lost 6 bases, with 13 bases spanning the gap. CDR1 and CDR2 (germline): MNHEY, SVGEGT. The CDR3 here is CASSYLSDYDGYTF. In DNA, the CDR3 is TGTGCCAGCAGTTACCTCTCGGACTATGATGGCTACACCTTC.

The chain combines TRBV6-1 with TRBJ2-7; no clear D gene. CDR1 is MNHNS, CDR2 SASEGT, per germline. Between the trimmed V and J ends, which lost 2 bases and 4 bases, there was a span of 9 bases. The CDR3 consists of 13 residues. CDR3 bases: TGTGCCAGCAGTGAATGGTTAGCTTACGAGCAGTACTTC. Protein sequence: CASSEWLAYEQYF.

The chain couples TRBV29-1 to TRBJ2-2; 8 bases are shared with TRBD2. V lost 0 bases, J lost 2 bases, and 5 bases stayed unmatched. This CDR3 contains 16 residues. Germline CDR1 is SQVTM and CDR2 is ANQGSEA. In nucleotides, the CDR3 is TGCAGCGTTGAAGAAGTGCGGGGGGTTAACACCGGGGAGCTGTTTTTT. This sequence encodes CSVEEVRGVNTGELFF.